The 31 T cell receptor beta chains reported below all come from one sample, sequenced in a study of regulatory T cells in long-lasting Graves disease. Sequencing libraries for TCR beta were prepared with iRepertoire HTBI primers and Arm-PCR of CDR3 regions. TCRdb fed the multiplex PCR reads into MiXCR, producing one record per CDR3 protein. The profile shows hundreds of thousands of distinct CDR3 sequences, 15% to 20% of them singletons. Time point specified: newly diagnosed GD, antithyroid drugs for less than 3 months. Generation of the TCR library employed RNA extracted from PBMCs. This same sample was also part of a study on T cells in Graves' hyperthyroidism and ophthalmopathy.

The material was peripheral blood mononuclear cells (PBMCs), obtained at new diagnosis, from a patient treated with antithyroid drugs. The receptors shown here come from a woman aged 25 to 39 with Graves disease.

The V and J genes are TRBV3-1 and TRBJ2-1; 7 nucleotides match TRBD2. Germline-derived CDR1 and CDR2 are LGHDT and YNNKEL (reference sequence). The CDR3 runs to 18 residues. V was pared by 0 bases and J by 5 bases, with 13 bases of the junction left unmatched. For the CDR3, the DNA is TGTGCCAGCAGCCAAGATTTGCCCGTCGGCGGGGGAAACAATGAGCAGTTCTTC. Translation: CASSQDLPVGGGNNEQFF.

The chain recombines TRBV20-1 with TRBJ1-1; the match to TRBD1 covers 8 bases. The CDR3 consists of 16 residues. V dropped 0 bases and J dropped 2; count of bases not matched to a gene: 8. Germline CDR1 is DFQATT and CDR2 is SNEGSKA (reference sequence). CDR3 nucleotides: TGCAGTGCTAGAGATCTCAGGGGGCCGGATAACACTGAAGCTTTCTTT. Translation gives CSARDLRGPDNTEAFF.

There are many counts of this clonotype. The V call is TRBV20-1, the J call TRBJ1-2; no firm D call. V lost 7 bases and J lost 8, with 17 bases in between. This CDR3 is built from 12 residues. Germline CDR1 DFQATT, CDR2 SNEGSKA (reference sequence). The CDR3 protein is CSVPVTVEGYTF. DNA of the CDR3: TGCAGTGTCCCGGTCACGGTGGAGGGCTACACCTTC.

This clonotype was recorded many times. The chain recombines TRBV2 with TRBJ1-2; a weak D match, TRBD1 (6 bases). CDR3 length: 11 residues. Trimming took off 8 bases at V and 4 bases at J, with 8 bases between the two ends. CDR1 is SNHLY and CDR2 is FYNNEI in the germline V gene. This chain's CDR3 is CASGGGYGYTF. Here the CDR3 DNA reads TGTGCCAGCGGGGGCGGCTATGGCTACACCTTC.

The rearrangement uses TRBV5-1 and TRBJ2-1; D is perhaps TRBD1 (6 bases). Germline V lookup: CDR1 SGHRS, CDR2 YFSETQ. The CDR3 runs 13 residues. V was trimmed by 2 bases and J by 5 bases, leaving 8 bases between them. The CDR3 nucleotides are TGCGCCAGCAGCTTCGAGGGGGACAATGAGCAGTTCTTC. Translation gives CASSFEGDNEQFF.

This clonotype was recorded many times. V and J are TRBV2 and TRBJ1-1; no definite D call. The CDR3 runs 11 residues. Trimming removed 9 bases at V and 5 bases at J, with 10 bases between. Germline CDR1 is SNHLY and CDR2 is FYNNEI. The DNA for the CDR3 is TGTGCCAGTACAGTGGGGACTGAAGCTTTCTTT. The encoded protein is CASTVGTEAFF.

The gene calls are TRBV18 and TRBJ2-1; D gene unclear. CDR3 length equals 15 residues. From germline, CDR1 is KGHSH and CDR2 LQKENI. With 6 bases removed from V and 1 base from J, the gap between germline ends came to 13 bases. The CDR3 is CASSPTGPSYNEQFF. CDR3 in DNA: TGTGCCAGCTCTCCCACTGGACCGTCCTACAATGAGCAGTTCTTC. The whole variable domain, remainder taken from reference TRBV18 and TRBJ2-1, is NAGVMQNPRHLVRRRGQEARLRCSPMKGHSHVYWYRQLPEEGLKFMVYLQKENIIDESGMPKERFSAEFPKEGPSILRIQQVVRGDSAAYFCASSPTGPSYNEQFFGPGTRLTVL.

This clonotype was detected many times. This chain joins TRBV12-3 or TRBV12-4 and TRBJ2-7, with 9 bases aligning to TRBD1. V dropped 9 bases and J dropped 3; count of bases not matched to a gene: 6. This CDR3 has 13 residues. The CDR3 loop is CASTDRGFYEQYF. CDR3 bases: TGTGCCAGTACTGACAGGGGGTTCTACGAGCAGTACTTC.

This clonotype was found a few times. J is TRBJ2-1 and V is TRBV20-1, with TRBD2 identical over 7 bases. CDR3 length: 14 amino acids. The V segment lost 3 bases and the J segment 7 bases; nucleotides outside the gene matches: 9. Germline values: CDR1 DFQATT, CDR2 SNEGSKA (reference sequence). CDR3 sequence (DNA): TGCAGTGCTAGCCGGGGAGGGATTGCGAATGAGCAGTTCTTC. It codes for CSASRGGIANEQFF.

The chain couples TRBV27 to TRBJ2-1; D call uncertain. V lost 3 bases and J lost 5, with 11 bases in between. From germline, CDR1 is MNHEY and CDR2 SMNVEV (reference sequence). The length of the CDR3 is 14 residues. Here the CDR3 DNA reads TGTGCCAGCAGTTTTTGGGCGCATGACAATGAGCAGTTCTTC. It yields the protein CASSFWAHDNEQFF.

CDR3 coding DNA: TGTGCCAGCAGCCCACGGGATCCCCTGGAGGGAAAACTGTTTTTT. Its translation is CASSPRDPLEGKLFF. The chain combines TRBV9 with TRBJ1-4, with D unclear. Germline V CDR1 and CDR2: SGDLS, YYNGEE. The CDR3 has 15 residues. Trimming shortened V by 4 bases and J by 10 bases, and 20 bases separated the two germline ends.

This clonotype has only a few counts. The chain is built from TRBV2 and TRBJ2-1, with D possibly being TRBD1 (6 bases). Trimming left V 7 bases short and J 4 bases short, with 11 bases between. Germline CDR1 and CDR2: SNHLY and FYNNEI. The CDR3 loop spans 13 amino acids. CDR3: CASIQGLYNEQFF. CDR3 bases: TGTGCCAGCATCCAGGGGTTGTACAATGAGCAGTTCTTC. Complete variable domain (other parts from reference TRBV2 and TRBJ2-1): EPEVTQTPSHQVTQMGQEVILRCVPISNHLYFYWYRQILGQKVEFLVSFYNNEISEKSEIFDDQFSVERPDGSNFTLKIRSTKLEDSAMYFCASIQGLYNEQFFGPGTRLTVL.

This clonotype was seen a few times. V gene TRBV4-1 combines with J gene TRBJ2-4, with D perhaps given as TRBD1 or TRBD2 (6 bases each). CDR3 length: 17 residues. CDR1 is MGHRA, CDR2 YSYEKL, per germline. Deletions cut 1 base from V and 8 bases from J, with 21 bases between. CDR3 in DNA: TGCGCCAGCAGCCAAGGGGGAGGTCGGGACACACGGGACATTCAGTACTTC. It yields the protein CASSQGGGRDTRDIQYF.

A few counts support this clonotype. The chain couples TRBV20-1 to TRBJ2-3, with a weak D call TRBD2 (6 bases). Trimming cost V 3 bases and J 6 bases, with 13 bases left between them. The CDR3 sequence is 13 residues long. The germline V gene has CDR1 DFQATT and CDR2 SNEGSKA (reference sequence). The CDR3 DNA reads as TGCAGTGCTAGGCGTCTCCGGGGGGATACGCAGTATTTT. It yields the protein CSARRLRGDTQYF.

The rearrangement joins TRBV7-2 to TRBJ1-6, with D possibly being TRBD1 (5 bases). The CDR3 loop spans 21 amino acids. Germline V gene lookup returns CDR1 SGHTA and CDR2 FQGNSA. Trimming removed 5 bases at V and 1 base at J, with 27 bases between. The CDR3 DNA reads TGTGCCAGCAGCGTGCGGGGTTCGGACCGGGGCCAAGGATCCTATAATTCACCCCTCCACTTT. Protein: CASSVRGSDRGQGSYNSPLHF.

The rearrangement joins TRBV30 to TRBJ1-1, with a possible D match to TRBD1 (5 bases). The V and J ends lost 2 bases and 0 bases respectively, with 16 bases between them. Germline V lookup: CDR1 GTSNPN, CDR2 SVGIG (reference sequence). The CDR3 loop spans 16 amino acids. CDR3 in DNA: TGTGCCTGGAGTAGGGGCAGGCTCGAAATGAACACTGAAGCTTTCTTT. Amino acids: CAWSRGRLEMNTEAFF.

This clonotype has ten or more counts. The V call is TRBV7-9, the J call TRBJ1-2; D gene unclear. The CDR3 loop spans 12 amino acids. Looked up from germline, CDR1 is SEHNR and CDR2 is FQNEAQ (reference sequence). V shed 5 bases and J shed 7 bases, with 11 bases lying between them. The CDR3 bases are TGTGCCAGCAGCCCCGACAATAGTGGCTACACCTTC. Translating it yields CASSPDNSGYTF.

This clonotype came up a few times. For the CDR3, the DNA is TGTGCCAGCGGCCGACAGGGAAATCAGCCCCAGCATTTT. It translates to CASGRQGNQPQHF. The J gene is TRBJ1-5, the V gene TRBV28, with 7 bases identical to TRBD1. This CDR3 region has 13 residues. Trimming at V came to 8 bases and at J to 4 bases, leaving 5 bases not matched to a gene. Germline lookup yields CDR1 MDHEN and CDR2 SYDVKM.

This clonotype was recorded at least ten times. The genes are TRBV2 and TRBJ1-4; no reliable D call. Germline V gene sequence: CDR1 SNHLY, CDR2 FYNNEI. This CDR3 is built from 15 residues. Trimming took 4 bases from V and 4 from J, leaving 13 bases between them. CDR3 sequence reads: CASSGRTDVNEKLFF. The CDR3 DNA follows: TGTGCCAGCAGTGGCCGGACGGATGTTAATGAAAAACTGTTTTTT.

The rearrangement links TRBV27 to TRBJ2-7; TRBD2 matches 7 bases. Germline V gene sequence: CDR1 MNHEY, CDR2 SMNVEV (reference sequence). V was pared by 2 bases and J by 2 bases, with 3 bases of the junction left unmatched. This CDR3 is 14 amino acids long. The CDR3 DNA follows: TGTGCCAGCAGTTTAGGGCTAGCGGCCTACGAGCAGTACTTC. Amino acids: CASSLGLAAYEQYF.

This sequence joins TRBV11-2 and TRBJ2-7, with a weak D call TRBD2 (6 bases). Germline V gene lookup returns CDR1 SGHAT and CDR2 FQNNGV. This CDR3 is 15 amino acids long. Trimming left V 2 bases short and J 0 bases short, with 11 bases between. CDR3 sequence (DNA): TGTGCCAGCAGCTTACAACGGGGGAACTCCTACGAGCAGTACTTC. As protein: CASSLQRGNSYEQYF.

The chain is built from TRBV9 and TRBJ1-6, with a weak D call TRBD1 (5 bases). Germline V gene sequence: CDR1 SGDLS, CDR2 YYNGEE. The CDR3 length is 14 residues. Trimming cost V 2 bases and J 7 bases, with 10 bases left between them. For the CDR3, the DNA is TGTGCCAGCAGCGTCGACAGTGGGAATTCACCCCTCCACTTT. It codes for CASSVDSGNSPLHF.

The chain couples TRBV20-1 to TRBJ2-7; the D is unclear. The CDR3 totals 12 residues. CDR1 DFQATT and CDR2 SNEGSKA come from the germline V gene (reference sequence). The V and J ends lost 4 bases and 3 bases respectively, with 10 bases between them. CDR3 residues: CSATDANYEQYF. Here the CDR3 DNA reads TGCAGTGCTACGGACGCTAACTACGAGCAGTACTTC.

The count of this clonotype is one. With a far larger clone one base away, a read error is the likely cause. The chain employs TRBV7-2 and TRBJ2-5; D might be TRBD1 or TRBD2, each matching 6 bases. CDR1 is SGHTA and CDR2 is FQGNSA in the germline V gene. This CDR3 has 11 amino acids. CDR3: CASSLEGGTSF. CDR3 DNA sequence: TGTGCCAGCAGCTTGGAGGGGGGCACCTCATTC. The full variable domain, with the rest looked up from reference TRBV7-2 and TRBJ2-5, is GAGVSQSPSNKVTEKGKDVELRCDPISGHTALYWYRQSLGQGLEFLIYFQGNSAPDKSGLPSDRFSAERTGGSVSTLTIQRTQQEDSAVYLCASSLEGGTSFGPGTRLLVL.

This clonotype showed up many times. The V gene is TRBV7-6, the J gene TRBJ2-1, with D perhaps matching TRBD1 (6 bases). This CDR3 comprises 12 residues. Germline V CDR1 and CDR2: SGHVS, FNYEAQ. Trimming removed 5 bases from V and 8 bases from J, with 10 bases in between. The chain's CDR3 is CASSPQGYEQFF. Here the CDR3 DNA reads TGTGCCAGCAGCCCACAGGGCTATGAGCAGTTCTTC. Full variable domain (missing parts from reference TRBV7-6 and TRBJ2-1): GAGVSQSPRYKVTKRGQDVALRCDPISGHVSLYWYRQALGQGPEFLTYFNYEAQQDKSGLPNDRFSAERPEGSISTLTIQRTEQRDSAMYRCASSPQGYEQFFGPGTRLTVL.

J is TRBJ2-2 and V is TRBV24-1; 10 nucleotides align to TRBD2. Trimming at V came to 4 bases and at J to 2 bases, leaving 6 bases not matched to a gene. Germline V CDR1 and CDR2: KGHDR, SFDVKD. The CDR3 is made up of 17 amino acids. The CDR3 loop reads CATSDNLAGVNTGELFF. CDR3 nucleotide sequence: TGTGCCACCAGTGACAACCTAGCGGGGGTAAACACCGGGGAGCTGTTTTTT.

This clonotype was recorded a few times. The chain links TRBV10-3 to TRBJ2-5; D perhaps matches TRBD1 (6 bases). This CDR3 has 12 residues. V gave up 7 bases and J gave up 2 bases, with 8 bases separating them. CDR1 ENHRY and CDR2 SYGVKD come from the germline V gene. This CDR3 is CAIKGGQETQYF. CDR3 DNA: TGTGCCATCAAAGGGGGACAAGAGACCCAGTACTTC.

The sample holds a few counts of this clonotype. The junction and the germline gene differ at one end; a read error may be behind it. This rearrangement joins TRBV11-2 to TRBJ1-5; D uncertain. This CDR3 has 13 amino acids. The V gene's germline CDR1 is SGHAT and CDR2 FQNNGV. In DNA form, the CDR3 reads TGTGCCGGCAGCTTAGAGGGAAATCAGCCCCAGCATTTT. It translates to CAGSLEGNQPQHF.

The CDR3 sequence is CSGDRVAEQFF. The CDR3 region has the DNA TGCAGCGGGGACAGGGTGGCTGAGCAGTTCTTC. The V and J genes are TRBV29-1 and TRBJ2-1; 9 bases map to TRBD1. This CDR3 is built from 11 residues. CDR1 is SQVTM, CDR2 ANQGSEA, per germline. Losses at the gene ends were 7 bases for V and 9 bases for J; bases not matched to a gene: 4.

V is TRBV5-1 and J is TRBJ1-5; TRBD1 might be the D (5 bases). CDR3 length equals 15 residues. The V and J ends lost 8 bases and 1 base respectively, with 16 bases between them. Germline-derived CDR1 and CDR2 are SGHRS and YFSETQ. The CDR3 nucleotides are TGCGCCAGAGGGGCCGGGTCTTGGAGCAATCAGCCCCAGCATTTT. It encodes CARGAGSWSNQPQHF.

This clonotype was seen many times. The chain joins TRBV30 to TRBJ1-2, with D unresolved. The CDR3 extends over 14 amino acids. Germline CDR1 is GTSNPN and CDR2 is SVGIG (reference sequence). Trimming removed 2 bases from V and 6 bases from J, with 16 bases in between. The CDR3 region is CAWSHSVLRNGYTF. In DNA form, the CDR3 reads TGTGCCTGGAGTCACAGCGTCCTCAGAAATGGCTACACCTTC.